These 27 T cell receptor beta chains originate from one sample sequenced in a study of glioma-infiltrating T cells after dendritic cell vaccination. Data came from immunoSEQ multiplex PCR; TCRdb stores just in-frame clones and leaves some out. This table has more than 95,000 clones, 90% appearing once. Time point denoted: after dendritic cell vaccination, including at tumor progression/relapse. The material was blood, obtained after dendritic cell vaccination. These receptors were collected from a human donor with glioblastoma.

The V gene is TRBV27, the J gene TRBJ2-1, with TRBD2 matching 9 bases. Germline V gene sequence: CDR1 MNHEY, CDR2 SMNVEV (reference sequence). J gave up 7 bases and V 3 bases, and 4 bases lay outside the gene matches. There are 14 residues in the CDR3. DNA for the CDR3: TGTGCCAGCAGTTTCCAGCGGGAGGTTAATGAGCAGTTCTTC. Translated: CASSFQREVNEQFF.

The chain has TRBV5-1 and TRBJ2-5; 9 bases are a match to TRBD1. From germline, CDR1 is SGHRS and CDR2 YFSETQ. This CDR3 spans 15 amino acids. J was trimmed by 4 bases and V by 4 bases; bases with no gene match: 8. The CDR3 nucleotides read TGCGCCAGCAGCACTACAGGGGGCCCCGGAGAGACCCAGTACTTC. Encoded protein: CASSTTGGPGETQYF.

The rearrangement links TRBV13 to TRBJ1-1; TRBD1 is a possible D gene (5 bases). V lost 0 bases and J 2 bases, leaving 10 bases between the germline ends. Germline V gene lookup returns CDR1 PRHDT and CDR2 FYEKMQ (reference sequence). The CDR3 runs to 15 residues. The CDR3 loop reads CASSLGPGGNTEAFF. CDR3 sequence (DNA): TGTGCCAGCAGCTTAGGTCCGGGGGGAAACACTGAAGCTTTCTTT.

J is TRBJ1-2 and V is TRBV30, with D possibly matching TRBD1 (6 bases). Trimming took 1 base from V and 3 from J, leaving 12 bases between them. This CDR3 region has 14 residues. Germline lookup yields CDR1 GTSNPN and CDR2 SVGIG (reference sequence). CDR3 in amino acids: CAWSGSTGYYGYTF. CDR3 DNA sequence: TGTGCCTGGAGTGGATCGACAGGATACTATGGCTACACCTTC.

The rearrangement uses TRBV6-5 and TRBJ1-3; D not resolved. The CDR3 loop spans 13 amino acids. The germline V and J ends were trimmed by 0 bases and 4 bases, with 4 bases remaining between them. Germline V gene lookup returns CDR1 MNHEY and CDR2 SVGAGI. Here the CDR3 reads CASSYSAGNTIYF. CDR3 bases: TGTGCCAGCAGTTACTCTGCGGGAAACACCATATATTTT.

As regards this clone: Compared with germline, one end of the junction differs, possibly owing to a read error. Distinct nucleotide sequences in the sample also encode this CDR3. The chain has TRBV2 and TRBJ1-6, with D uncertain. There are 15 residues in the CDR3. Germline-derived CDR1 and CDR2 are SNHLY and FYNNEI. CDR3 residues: CASSEESSYNSPLHF. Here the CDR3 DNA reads TGTGCCAGCAGTGAAGAGAGCTCCTATAATTCCCCCCTCCACTTT.

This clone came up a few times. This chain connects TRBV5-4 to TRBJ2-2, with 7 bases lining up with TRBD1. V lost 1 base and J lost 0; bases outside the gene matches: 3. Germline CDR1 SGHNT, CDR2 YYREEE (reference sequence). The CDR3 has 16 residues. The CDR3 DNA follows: TGTGCCAGCAGCTTGAATCAGGGGGCGAACACCGGGGAGCTGTTTTTT. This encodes CASSLNQGANTGELFF.

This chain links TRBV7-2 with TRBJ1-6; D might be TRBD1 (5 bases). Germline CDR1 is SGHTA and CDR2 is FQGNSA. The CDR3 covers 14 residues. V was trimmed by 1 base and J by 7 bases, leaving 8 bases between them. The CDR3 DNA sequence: TGTGCCAGCAGCTTAGGCGCAGGGAATTCACCCCTCCACTTT. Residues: CASSLGAGNSPLHF.

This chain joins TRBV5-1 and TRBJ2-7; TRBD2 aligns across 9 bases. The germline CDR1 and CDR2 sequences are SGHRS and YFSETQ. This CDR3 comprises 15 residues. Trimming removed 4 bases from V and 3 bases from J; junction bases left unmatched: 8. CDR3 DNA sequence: TGCGCCAGCAGCACCATAGCGGGAGCGGTCTACGAGCAGTACTTC. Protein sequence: CASSTIAGAVYEQYF.

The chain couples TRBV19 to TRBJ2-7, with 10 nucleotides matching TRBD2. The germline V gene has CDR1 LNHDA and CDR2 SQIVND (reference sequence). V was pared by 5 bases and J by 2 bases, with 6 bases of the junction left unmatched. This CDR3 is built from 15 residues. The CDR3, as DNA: TGTGCCAGTAGTTCCTCCAGCGGGAGGGCCTACGAGCAGTACTTC. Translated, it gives CASSSSSGRAYEQYF.

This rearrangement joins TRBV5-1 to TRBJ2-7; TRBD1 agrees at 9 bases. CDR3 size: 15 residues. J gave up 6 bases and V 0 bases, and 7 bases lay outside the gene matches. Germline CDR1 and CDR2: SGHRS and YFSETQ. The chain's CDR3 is CASSLASDRGSEQYF. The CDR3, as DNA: TGCGCCAGCAGCTTGGCCTCGGACAGGGGCTCCGAGCAGTACTTC. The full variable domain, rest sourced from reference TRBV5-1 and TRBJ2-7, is KAGVTQTPRYLIKTRGQQVTLSCSPISGHRSVSWYQQTPGQGLQFLFEYFSETQRNKGNFPGRFSGRQFSNSRSEMNVSTLELGDSALYLCASSLASDRGSEQYFGPGTRLTVT.

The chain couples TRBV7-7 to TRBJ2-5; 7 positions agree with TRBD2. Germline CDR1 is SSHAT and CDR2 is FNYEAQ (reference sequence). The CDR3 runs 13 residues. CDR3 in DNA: TGTGCTAGCGGGCCGGCGGGGCAAGAGACCCAGTACTTC. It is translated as CASGPAGQETQYF.

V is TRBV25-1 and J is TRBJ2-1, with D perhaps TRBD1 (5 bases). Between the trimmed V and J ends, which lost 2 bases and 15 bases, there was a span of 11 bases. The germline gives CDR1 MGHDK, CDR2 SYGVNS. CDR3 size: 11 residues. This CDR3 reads CASSEQGSPFF. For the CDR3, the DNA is TGTGCCAGCAGTGAACAGGGATCGCCGTTCTTC.

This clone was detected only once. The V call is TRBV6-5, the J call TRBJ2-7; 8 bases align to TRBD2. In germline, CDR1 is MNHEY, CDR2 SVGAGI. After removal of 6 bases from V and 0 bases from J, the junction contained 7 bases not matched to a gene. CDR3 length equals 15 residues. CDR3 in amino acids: CASSRGGRTSYEQYF. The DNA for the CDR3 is TGTGCCAGCAGCCGCGGGGGGCGAACCTCCTACGAGCAGTACTTC.

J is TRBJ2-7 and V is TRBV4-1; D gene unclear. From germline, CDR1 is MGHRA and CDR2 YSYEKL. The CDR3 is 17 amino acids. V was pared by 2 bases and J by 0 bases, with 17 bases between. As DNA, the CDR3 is TGCGCCAGCAGCCAATACGTGATGACGGGTAGCTCCTACGAGCAGTACTTC. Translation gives CASSQYVMTGSSYEQYF.

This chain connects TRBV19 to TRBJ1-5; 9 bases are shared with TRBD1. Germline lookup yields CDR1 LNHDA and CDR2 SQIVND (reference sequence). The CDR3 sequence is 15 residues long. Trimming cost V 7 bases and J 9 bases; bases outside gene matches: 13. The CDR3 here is CASKVGDRAVGPQHF. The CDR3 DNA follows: TGTGCCAGTAAGGTCGGGGACAGGGCTGTTGGGCCCCAGCATTTT.

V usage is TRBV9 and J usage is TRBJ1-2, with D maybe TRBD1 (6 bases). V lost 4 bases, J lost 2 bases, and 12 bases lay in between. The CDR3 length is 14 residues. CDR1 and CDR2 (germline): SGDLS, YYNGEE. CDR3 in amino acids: CASSTQGPNYGYTF. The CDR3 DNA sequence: TGTGCCAGCAGCACGCAGGGGCCCAACTATGGCTACACCTTC. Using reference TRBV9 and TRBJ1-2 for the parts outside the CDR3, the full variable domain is DSGVTQTPKHLITATGQRVTLRCSPRSGDLSVYWYQQSLDQGLQFLIQYYNGEERAKGNILERFSAQQFPDLHSELNLSSLELGDSALYFCASSTQGPNYGYTFGSGTRLTVV.

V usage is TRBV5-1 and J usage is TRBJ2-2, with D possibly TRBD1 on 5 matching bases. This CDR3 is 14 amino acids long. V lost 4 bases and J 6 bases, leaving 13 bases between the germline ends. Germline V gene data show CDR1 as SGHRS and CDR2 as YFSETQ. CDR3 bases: TGCGCCAGCAGCCCTACAGACAGCTCCGGGGAGCTGTTTTTT. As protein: CASSPTDSSGELFF.

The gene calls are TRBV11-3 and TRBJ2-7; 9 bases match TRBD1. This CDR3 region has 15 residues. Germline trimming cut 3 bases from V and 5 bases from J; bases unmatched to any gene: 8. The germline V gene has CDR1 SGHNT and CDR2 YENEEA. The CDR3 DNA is TGTGCCAGCAGCTTCAACCGGGACAGGGACCACGAGCAGTACTTC. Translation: CASSFNRDRDHEQYF.

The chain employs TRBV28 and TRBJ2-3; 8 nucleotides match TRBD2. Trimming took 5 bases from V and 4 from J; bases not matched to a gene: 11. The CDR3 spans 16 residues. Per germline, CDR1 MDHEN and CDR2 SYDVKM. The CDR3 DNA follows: TGTGCCAGCAGTATTACGGGGGGGCTCTCATCAGATACGCAGTATTTT. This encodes CASSITGGLSSDTQYF. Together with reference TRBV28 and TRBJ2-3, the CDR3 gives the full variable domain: DVKVTQSSRYLVKRTGEKVFLECVQDMDHENMFWYRQDPGLGLRLIYFSYDVKMKEKGDIPEGYSVSREKKERFSLILESASTNQTSMYLCASSITGGLSSDTQYFGPGTRLTVL.

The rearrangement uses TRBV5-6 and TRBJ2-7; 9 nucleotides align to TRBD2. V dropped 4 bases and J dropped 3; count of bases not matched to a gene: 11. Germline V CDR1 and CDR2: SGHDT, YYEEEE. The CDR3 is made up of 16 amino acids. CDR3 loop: CASSRRGGLADYEQYF. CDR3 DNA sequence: TGTGCCAGCAGCCGCCGAGGGGGACTAGCTGACTACGAGCAGTACTTC.

The CDR3 sequence is CASSSRLANTGELFF. The CDR3 DNA reads as TGTGCCAGCAGCTCCCGACTAGCGAACACCGGGGAGCTGTTTTTT. The chain uses TRBV11-2 and TRBJ2-2; D perhaps matches TRBD2 (6 bases). CDR1 and CDR2 from the germline V gene are SGHAT and FQNNGV. Trimming took 4 bases from V and 0 from J, leaving 9 bases between them. The CDR3 covers 15 residues.

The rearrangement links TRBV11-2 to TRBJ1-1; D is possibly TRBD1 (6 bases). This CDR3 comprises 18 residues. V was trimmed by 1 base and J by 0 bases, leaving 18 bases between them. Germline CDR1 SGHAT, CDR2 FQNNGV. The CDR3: CASSLALLDRTLNTEAFF. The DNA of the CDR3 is TGTGCCAGCAGCTTAGCGTTATTGGACAGAACCTTGAACACTGAAGCTTTCTTT.

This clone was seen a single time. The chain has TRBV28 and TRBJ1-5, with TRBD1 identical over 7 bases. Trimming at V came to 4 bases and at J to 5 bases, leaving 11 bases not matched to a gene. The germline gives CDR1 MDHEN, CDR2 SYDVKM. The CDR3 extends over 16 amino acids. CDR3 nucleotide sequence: TGTGCCAGCAGTTACTCTGTCAGGGGGAACTATCAGCCCCAGCATTTT. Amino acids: CASSYSVRGNYQPQHF.

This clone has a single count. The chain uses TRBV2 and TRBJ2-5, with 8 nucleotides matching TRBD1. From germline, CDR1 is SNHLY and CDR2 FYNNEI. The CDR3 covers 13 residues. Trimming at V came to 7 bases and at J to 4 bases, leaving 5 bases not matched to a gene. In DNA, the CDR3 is TGTGCCAGCATCGACCAGGGGGCAGAGACCCAGTACTTC. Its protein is CASIDQGAETQYF. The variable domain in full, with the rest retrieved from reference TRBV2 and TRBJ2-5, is EPEVTQTPSHQVTQMGQEVILRCVPISNHLYFYWYRQILGQKVEFLVSFYNNEISEKSEIFDDQFSVERPDGSNFTLKIRSTKLEDSAMYFCASIDQGAETQYFGPGTRLLVL.

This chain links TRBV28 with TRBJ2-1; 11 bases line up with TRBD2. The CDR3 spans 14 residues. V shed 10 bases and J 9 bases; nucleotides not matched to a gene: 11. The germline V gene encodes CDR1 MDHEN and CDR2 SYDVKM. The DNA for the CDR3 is TGTGCCACCCAGACTAGCGGGATAATTATTGAGCAGTTCTTC. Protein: CATQTSGIIIEQFF.

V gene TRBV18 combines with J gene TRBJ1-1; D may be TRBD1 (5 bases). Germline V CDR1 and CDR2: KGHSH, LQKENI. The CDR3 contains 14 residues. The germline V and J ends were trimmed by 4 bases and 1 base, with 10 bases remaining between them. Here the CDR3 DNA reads TGTGCCAGCTCACGACAGAGAAAGAACACTGAAGCTTTCTTT. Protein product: CASSRQRKNTEAFF.